This TCR beta chain was sequenced in a study of blood T cell repertoires in COVID-19. The study drew participants aged about 18 to 89 years from some 25 US areas. Assignments of participants to cohorts depended upon their own reported clinical history. The CDR3 has 16 residues. The trim removed 5 bases at V and 4 bases at J, leaving 11 bases unmatched. The germline CDR1 and CDR2 sequences are GTSNPN and SVGIG (reference sequence). Assay used: immunoSEQ multiplex PCR; TCRdb lists only in-frame clones, some missing. The sample holds some 250,000 clones; about nine tenths are singletons and the top ten take less than 4.5%.

The V gene is TRBV30, the J gene TRBJ2-3, with 11 nucleotides matching TRBD2. Sample: PBMCs or T cells enriched from blood (not recorded which). The sequence derives from a young woman with acute COVID-19. The CDR3 sequence: CAWGSGGAALSDTQYF. The CDR3 DNA reads as TGTGCCTGGGGTAGCGGGGGGGCCGCGTTGTCAGATACGCAGTATTTT.